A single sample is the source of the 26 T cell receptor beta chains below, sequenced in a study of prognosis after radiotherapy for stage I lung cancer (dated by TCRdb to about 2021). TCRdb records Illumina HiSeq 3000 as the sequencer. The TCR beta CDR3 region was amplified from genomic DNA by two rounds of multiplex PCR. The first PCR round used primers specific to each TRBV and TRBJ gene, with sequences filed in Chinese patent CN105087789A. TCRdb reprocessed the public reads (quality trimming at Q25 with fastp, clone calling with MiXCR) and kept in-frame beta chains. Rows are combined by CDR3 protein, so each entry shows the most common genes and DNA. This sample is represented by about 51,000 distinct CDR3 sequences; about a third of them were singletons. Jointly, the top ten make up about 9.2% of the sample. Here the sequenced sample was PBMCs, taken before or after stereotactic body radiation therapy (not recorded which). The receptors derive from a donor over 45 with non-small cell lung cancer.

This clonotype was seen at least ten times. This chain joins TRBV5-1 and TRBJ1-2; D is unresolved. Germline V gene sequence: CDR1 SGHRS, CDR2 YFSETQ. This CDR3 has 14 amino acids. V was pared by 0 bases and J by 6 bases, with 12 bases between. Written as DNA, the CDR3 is TGCGCCAGCAGCTTGGGTGAAGTCGTAAATGGCTACACCTTC. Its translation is CASSLGEVVNGYTF.

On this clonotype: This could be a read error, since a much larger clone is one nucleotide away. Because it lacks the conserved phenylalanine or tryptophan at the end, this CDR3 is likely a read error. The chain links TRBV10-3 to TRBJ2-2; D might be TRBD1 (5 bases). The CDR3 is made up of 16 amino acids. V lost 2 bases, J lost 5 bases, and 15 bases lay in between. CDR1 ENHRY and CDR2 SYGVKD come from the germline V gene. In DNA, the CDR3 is TGTGCCATCAGTGAGAGGGCCAGGGAAGAAACCGGGGAGCTGTTTTCT. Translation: CAISERAREETGELFS.

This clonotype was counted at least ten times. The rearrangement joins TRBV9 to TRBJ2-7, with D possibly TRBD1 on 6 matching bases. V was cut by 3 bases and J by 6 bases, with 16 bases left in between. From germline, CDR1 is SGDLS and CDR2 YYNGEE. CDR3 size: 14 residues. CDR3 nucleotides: TGTGCCAGCAGCGGGGGCCAGGGGACCTCCGAGCAGTACTTC. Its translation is CASSGGQGTSEQYF. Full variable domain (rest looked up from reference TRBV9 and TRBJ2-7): DSGVTQTPKHLITATGQRVTLRCSPRSGDLSVYWYQQSLDQGLQFLIQYYNGEERAKGNILERFSAQQFPDLHSELNLSSLELGDSALYFCASSGGQGTSEQYFGPGTRLTVT.

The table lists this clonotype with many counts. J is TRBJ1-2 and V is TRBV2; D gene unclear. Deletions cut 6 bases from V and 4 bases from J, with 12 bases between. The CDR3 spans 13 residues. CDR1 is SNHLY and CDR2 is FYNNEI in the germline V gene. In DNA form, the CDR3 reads TGTGCCAGCAGCTCGACAAGTGGCTATGGCTACACCTTC. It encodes CASSSTSGYGYTF. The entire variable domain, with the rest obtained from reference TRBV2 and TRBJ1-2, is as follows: EPEVTQTPSHQVTQMGQEVILRCVPISNHLYFYWYRQILGQKVEFLVSFYNNEISEKSEIFDDQFSVERPDGSNFTLKIRSTKLEDSAMYFCASSSTSGYGYTFGSGTRLTVV.

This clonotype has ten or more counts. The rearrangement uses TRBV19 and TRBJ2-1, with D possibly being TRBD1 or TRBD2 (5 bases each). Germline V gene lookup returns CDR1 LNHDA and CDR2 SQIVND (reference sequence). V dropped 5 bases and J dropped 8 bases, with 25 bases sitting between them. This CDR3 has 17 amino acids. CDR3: CASSPPNQYGGLDEQFF. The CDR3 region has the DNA TGTGCCAGTAGTCCCCCCAACCAGTATGGGGGTCTCGATGAGCAGTTCTTC.

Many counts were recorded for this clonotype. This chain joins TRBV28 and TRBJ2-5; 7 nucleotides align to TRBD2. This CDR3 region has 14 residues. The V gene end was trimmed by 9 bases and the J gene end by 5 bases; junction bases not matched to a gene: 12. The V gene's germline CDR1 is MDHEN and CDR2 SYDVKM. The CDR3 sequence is CASTPVGGRETQYF. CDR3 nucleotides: TGTGCCAGTACTCCCGTGGGGGGGAGGGAGACCCAGTACTTC.

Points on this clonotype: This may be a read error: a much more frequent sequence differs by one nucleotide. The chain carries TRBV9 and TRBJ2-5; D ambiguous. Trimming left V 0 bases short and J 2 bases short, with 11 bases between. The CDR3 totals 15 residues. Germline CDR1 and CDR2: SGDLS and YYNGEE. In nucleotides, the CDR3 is TGTGCCAGCAGCGTAGGATTGGCGGTACAAGAGACCCAGTACTTC. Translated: CASSVGLAVQETQYF.

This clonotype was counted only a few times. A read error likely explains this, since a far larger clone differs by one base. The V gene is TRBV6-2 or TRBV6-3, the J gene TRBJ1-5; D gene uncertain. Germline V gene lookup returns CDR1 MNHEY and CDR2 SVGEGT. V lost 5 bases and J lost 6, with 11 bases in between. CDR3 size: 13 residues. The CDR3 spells CASSEEPSQPQHF. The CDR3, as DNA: TGTGCCAGCAGTGAAGAGCCAAGTCAGCCCCAGCATTTT.

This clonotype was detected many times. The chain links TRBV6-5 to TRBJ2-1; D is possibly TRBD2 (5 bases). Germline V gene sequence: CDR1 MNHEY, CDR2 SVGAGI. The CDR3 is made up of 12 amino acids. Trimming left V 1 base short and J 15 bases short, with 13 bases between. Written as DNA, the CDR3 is TGTGCCAGCAGTTACTTGTCCGGAGGACCGTTCTTC. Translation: CASSYLSGGPFF.

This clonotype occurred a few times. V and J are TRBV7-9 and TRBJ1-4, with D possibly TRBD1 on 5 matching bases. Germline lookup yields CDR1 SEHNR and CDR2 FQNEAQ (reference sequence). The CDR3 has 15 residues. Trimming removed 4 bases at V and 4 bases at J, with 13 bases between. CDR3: CASSYGTGLNEKLFF. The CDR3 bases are TGTGCCAGCAGCTATGGGACTGGGCTTAATGAAAAACTGTTTTTT.

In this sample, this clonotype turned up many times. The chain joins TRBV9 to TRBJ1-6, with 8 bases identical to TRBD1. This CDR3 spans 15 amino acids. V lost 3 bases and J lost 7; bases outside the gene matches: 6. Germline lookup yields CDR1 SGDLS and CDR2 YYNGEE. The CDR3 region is CASSARTGTNSPLHF. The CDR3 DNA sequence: TGTGCCAGCAGCGCTCGGACAGGGACCAATTCACCCCTCCACTTT.

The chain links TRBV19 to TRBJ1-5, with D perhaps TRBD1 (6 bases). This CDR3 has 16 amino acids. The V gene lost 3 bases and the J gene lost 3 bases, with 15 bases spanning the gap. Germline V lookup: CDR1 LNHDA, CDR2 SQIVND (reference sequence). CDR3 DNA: TGTGCCAGTAGTATCTCGGGGGGCGCTCTCAATCAGCCCCAGCATTTT. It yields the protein CASSISGGALNQPQHF.

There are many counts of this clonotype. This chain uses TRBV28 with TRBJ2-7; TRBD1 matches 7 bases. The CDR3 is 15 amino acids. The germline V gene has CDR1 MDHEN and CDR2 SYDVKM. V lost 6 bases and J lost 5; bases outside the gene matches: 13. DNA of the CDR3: TGTGCCAGCAGAAGGACAGGCCGCCCGGGACACGAGCAGTACTTC. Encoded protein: CASRRTGRPGHEQYF.

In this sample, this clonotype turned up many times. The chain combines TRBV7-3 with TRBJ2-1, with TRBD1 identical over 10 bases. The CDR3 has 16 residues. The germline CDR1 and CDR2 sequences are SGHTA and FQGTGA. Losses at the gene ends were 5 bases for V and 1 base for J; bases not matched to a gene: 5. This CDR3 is CASSDRGQGSYNEQFF. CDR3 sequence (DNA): TGTGCCAGCAGCGATCGGGGACAGGGGTCCTACAATGAGCAGTTCTTC.

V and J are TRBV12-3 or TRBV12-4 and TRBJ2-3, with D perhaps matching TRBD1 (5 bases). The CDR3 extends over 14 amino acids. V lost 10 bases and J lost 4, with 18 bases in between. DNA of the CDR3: TGTGCCACCCGACCTGTTGGGGCCGCAGATACGCAGTATTTT. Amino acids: CATRPVGAADTQYF.

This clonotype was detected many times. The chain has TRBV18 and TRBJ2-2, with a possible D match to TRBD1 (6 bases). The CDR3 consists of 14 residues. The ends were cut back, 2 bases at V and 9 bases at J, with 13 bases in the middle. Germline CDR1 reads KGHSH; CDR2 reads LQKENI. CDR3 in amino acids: CASSPDRQGRELFF. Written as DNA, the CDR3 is TGTGCCAGCTCACCAGACAGGCAAGGTCGGGAGCTGTTTTTT.

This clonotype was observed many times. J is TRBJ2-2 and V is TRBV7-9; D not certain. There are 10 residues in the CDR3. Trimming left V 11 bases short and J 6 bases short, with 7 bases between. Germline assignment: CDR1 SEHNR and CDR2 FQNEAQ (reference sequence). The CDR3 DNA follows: TGTGCCTTAGACCCCGGGGAGCTGTTTTTT. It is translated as CALDPGELFF.

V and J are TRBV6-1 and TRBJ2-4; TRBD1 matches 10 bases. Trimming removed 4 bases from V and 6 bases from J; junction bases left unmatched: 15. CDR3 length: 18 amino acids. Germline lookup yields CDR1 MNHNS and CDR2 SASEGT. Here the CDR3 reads CASSARERQGQGTNIQYF. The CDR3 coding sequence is TGTGCCAGCAGTGCAAGAGAGAGACAGGGACAGGGGACAAACATTCAGTACTTC.

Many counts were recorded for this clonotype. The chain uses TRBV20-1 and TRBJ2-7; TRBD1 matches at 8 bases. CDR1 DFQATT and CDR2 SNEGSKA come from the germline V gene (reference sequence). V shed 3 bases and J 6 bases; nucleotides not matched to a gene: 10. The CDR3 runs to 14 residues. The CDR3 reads CSARARQGNIEQYF. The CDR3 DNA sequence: TGCAGTGCTAGGGCGAGACAGGGGAATATCGAGCAGTACTTC.

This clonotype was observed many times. CDR3 sequence (DNA): TGTGCCAGCAAGCCCAGTCTGGGTCAGCCCCAGCATTTT. The encoded protein is CASKPSLGQPQHF. This chain uses TRBV12-3 or TRBV12-4 with TRBJ1-5; D is unresolved. Trimming removed 7 bases at V and 6 bases at J, with 13 bases between. The CDR3 has 13 amino acids.

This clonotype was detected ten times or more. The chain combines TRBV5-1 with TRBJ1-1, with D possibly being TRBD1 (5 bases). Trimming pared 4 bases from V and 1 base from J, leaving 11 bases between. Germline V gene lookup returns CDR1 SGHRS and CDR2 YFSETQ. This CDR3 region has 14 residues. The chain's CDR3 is CASSSRQRNTEAFF. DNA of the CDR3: TGCGCCAGCAGCAGCCGACAGAGGAACACTGAAGCTTTCTTT.

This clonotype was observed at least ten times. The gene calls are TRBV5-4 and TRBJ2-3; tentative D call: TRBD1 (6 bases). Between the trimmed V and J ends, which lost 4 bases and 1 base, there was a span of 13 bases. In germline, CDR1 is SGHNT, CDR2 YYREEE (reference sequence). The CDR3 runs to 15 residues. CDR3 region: CASSHEGGGTDTQYF. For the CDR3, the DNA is TGTGCCAGCAGCCATGAAGGGGGAGGCACAGATACGCAGTATTTT.

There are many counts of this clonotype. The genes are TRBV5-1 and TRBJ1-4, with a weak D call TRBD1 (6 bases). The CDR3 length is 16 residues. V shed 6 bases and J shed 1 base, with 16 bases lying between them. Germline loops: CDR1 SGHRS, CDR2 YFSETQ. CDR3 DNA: TGCGCCAGCAATTCTGGCAGGGGCGGAACTAATGAAAAACTGTTTTTT. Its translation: CASNSGRGGTNEKLFF.

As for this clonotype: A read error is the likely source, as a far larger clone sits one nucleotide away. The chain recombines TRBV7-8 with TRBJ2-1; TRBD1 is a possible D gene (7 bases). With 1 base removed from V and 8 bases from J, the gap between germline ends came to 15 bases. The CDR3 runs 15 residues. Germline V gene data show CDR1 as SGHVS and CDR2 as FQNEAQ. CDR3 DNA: TGTGCCAGCAGCTTAGGGCAGGGGGGTTTTTATGAGCAGTTCTTC. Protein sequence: CASSLGQGGFYEQFF.

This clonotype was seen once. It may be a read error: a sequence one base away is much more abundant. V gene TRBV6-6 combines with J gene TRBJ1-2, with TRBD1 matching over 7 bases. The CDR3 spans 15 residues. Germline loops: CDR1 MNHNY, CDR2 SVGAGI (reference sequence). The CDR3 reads CASGYSTGTVGGYTF. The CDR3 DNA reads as TGTGCCAGCGGTTACTCGACCGGGACAGTCGGCGGCTACACCTTC.

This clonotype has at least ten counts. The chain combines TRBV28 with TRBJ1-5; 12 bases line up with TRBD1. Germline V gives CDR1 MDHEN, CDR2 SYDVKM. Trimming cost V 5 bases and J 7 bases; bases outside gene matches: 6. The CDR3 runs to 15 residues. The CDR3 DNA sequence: TGTGCCAGCAGTACCGGGACAGGGGGCCTACAGCCCCAGCATTTT. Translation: CASSTGTGGLQPQHF.